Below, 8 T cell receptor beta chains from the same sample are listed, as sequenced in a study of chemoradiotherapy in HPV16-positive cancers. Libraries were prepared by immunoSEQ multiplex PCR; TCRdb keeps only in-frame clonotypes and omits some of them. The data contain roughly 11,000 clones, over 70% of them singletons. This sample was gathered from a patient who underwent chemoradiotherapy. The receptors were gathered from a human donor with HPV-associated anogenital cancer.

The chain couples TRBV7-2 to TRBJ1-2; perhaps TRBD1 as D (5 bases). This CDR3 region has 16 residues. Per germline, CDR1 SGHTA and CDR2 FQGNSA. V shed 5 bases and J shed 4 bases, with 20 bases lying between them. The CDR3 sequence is CASSPSGRVVGYGYTF. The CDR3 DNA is TGTGCCAGCAGCCCCTCGGGCAGGGTAGTAGGCTATGGCTACACCTTC.

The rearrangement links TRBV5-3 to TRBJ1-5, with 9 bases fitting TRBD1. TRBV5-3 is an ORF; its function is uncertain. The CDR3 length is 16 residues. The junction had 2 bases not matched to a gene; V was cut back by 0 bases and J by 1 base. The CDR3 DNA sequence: TGTGCCAGAAGCTTGGGACAGGGGGGGAGCAATCAGCCCCAGCATTTT. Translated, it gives CARSLGQGGSNQPQHF.

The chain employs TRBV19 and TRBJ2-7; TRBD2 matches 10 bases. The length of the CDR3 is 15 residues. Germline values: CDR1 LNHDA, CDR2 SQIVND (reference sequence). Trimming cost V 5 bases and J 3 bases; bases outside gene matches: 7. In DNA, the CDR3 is TGTGCCAGTAGTTCCCGGACTAGCGGCCTCTACGAGCAGTACTTC. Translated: CASSSRTSGLYEQYF.

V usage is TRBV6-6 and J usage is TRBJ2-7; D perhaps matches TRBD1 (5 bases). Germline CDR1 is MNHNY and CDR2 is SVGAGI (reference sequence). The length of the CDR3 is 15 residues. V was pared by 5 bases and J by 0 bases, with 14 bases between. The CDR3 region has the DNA TGTGCCAGCAGTCCCCGACAGAAAAGCTCCTACGAGCAGTACTTC. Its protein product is CASSPRQKSSYEQYF.

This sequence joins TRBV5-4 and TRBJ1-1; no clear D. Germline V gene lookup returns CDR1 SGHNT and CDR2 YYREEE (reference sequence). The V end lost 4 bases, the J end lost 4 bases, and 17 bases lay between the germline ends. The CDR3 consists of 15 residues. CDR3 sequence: CASSEEQIMGTEAFF. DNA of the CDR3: TGTGCCAGCAGCGAGGAACAAATCATGGGCACTGAAGCTTTCTTT.

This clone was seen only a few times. In nucleotides, the CDR3 is TGTGCCAGCAGCTCCGAGCGGATGGAGACCCAGTACTTC. It specifies CASSSERMETQYF. The chain recombines TRBV7-6 with TRBJ2-5, with D possibly TRBD2 on 5 matching bases. V was cut by 4 bases and J by 5 bases, with 11 bases left in between. The germline gives CDR1 SGHVS, CDR2 FNYEAQ. The CDR3 is 13 amino acids. Looking up the rest from reference TRBV7-6 and TRBJ2-5 gives the full variable domain: GAGVSQSPRYKVTKRGQDVALRCDPISGHVSLYWYRQALGQGPEFLTYFNYEAQQDKSGLPNDRFSAERPEGSISTLTIQRTEQRDSAMYRCASSSERMETQYFGPGTRLLVL.

DNA of the CDR3: TGTGCCAGCAGTTTAGGCGCAGGGAACTCCTACGAGCAGTACTTC. It encodes CASSLGAGNSYEQYF. The J gene is TRBJ2-7, the V gene TRBV27; maybe TRBD1 (5 bases). V lost 2 bases, J lost 0 bases, and 11 bases lay in between. The V gene's germline CDR1 is MNHEY and CDR2 SMNVEV (reference sequence). This CDR3 contains 15 residues.

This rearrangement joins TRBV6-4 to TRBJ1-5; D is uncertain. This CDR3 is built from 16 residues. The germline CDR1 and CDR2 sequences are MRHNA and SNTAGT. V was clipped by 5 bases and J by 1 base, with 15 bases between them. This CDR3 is CASSLWGKWSNQPQHF. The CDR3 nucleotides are TGTGCCAGCAGTCTCTGGGGAAAGTGGAGCAATCAGCCCCAGCATTTT.